The next 28 T cell receptor beta chains were all read from a single sample in a study of PD-1 blockade in classical Hodgkin lymphoma. Noted time point: cycle 4 day 1 (C4D1), after 5 to 7 weeks of nivolumab. Every patient relapsed after autologous stem cell transplantation, and brentuximab vedotin exposure varied. Negative selection with magnets was how CD8+ T cells were isolated from the thawed PBMCs. TCRdb's table, derived via immunoSEQ multiplex PCR, lists solely in-frame clones and lacks some. The sample lists roughly 9,900 clones; 70% to 80% were seen once. This sample comprised CD8+ T cells from blood, obtained before the fourth cycle of nivolumab. These receptors were taken from a human donor with classical Hodgkin lymphoma.

The chain combines TRBV4-1 with TRBJ2-1; D not certain. The CDR3 is 14 amino acids. Deletions cut 3 bases from V and 4 bases from J, with 10 bases between. CDR1 MGHRA and CDR2 YSYEKL come from the germline V gene. DNA for the CDR3: TGCGCCAGCAGCCAGCCTACTGGTTACAATGAGCAGTTCTTC. Its translation is CASSQPTGYNEQFF.

The V gene is TRBV7-9, the J gene TRBJ2-7; D is undetermined. Between the trimmed V and J ends, which lost 4 bases and 7 bases, there was a span of 11 bases. CDR1 is SEHNR and CDR2 is FQNEAQ in the germline V gene (reference sequence). This CDR3 is built from 12 residues. CDR3 sequence: CASSYAPREQYF. The CDR3, as DNA: TGTGCCAGCAGCTACGCCCCTCGGGAGCAGTACTTC.

V and J are TRBV7-9 and TRBJ2-1; TRBD1 agrees at 8 bases. Trimming cost V 3 bases and J 1 base; bases outside gene matches: 8. In germline, CDR1 is SEHNR, CDR2 FQNEAQ (reference sequence). The length of the CDR3 is 17 residues. The CDR3 nucleotides are TGTGCCAGCAGCTTCCCCGGACAGGGACTTTCCTACAATGAGCAGTTCTTC. As protein: CASSFPGQGLSYNEQFF.

This chain uses TRBV29-1 with TRBJ1-2; D remains ambiguous. Germline CDR1 and CDR2: SQVTM and ANQGSEA. This CDR3 has 13 residues. Trimming left V 3 bases short and J 3 bases short, with 11 bases between. The CDR3 loop reads CSVESVAYYGYTF. The CDR3 DNA sequence: TGCAGCGTTGAGAGTGTAGCCTACTATGGCTACACCTTC.

The genes are TRBV2 and TRBJ1-3; D unresolved. Germline V gene sequence: CDR1 SNHLY, CDR2 FYNNEI. Trimming cost V 6 bases and J 1 base, with 10 bases left between them. This CDR3 has 14 amino acids. The CDR3 spells CASSPTVSGNTIYF. Written as DNA, the CDR3 is TGTGCCAGCAGCCCCACGGTTTCTGGAAACACCATATATTTT.

The V call is TRBV25-1, the J call TRBJ1-6; no definite D call. CDR1 is MGHDK and CDR2 is SYGVNS in the germline V gene. Trimming removed 11 bases at V and 5 bases at J, with 16 bases between. The CDR3 spans 14 residues. The DNA of the CDR3 is TGTGCCTCCAGCCGGGTGAGTGATAATTCACCCCTCCACTTT. Protein: CASSRVSDNSPLHF. The entire variable domain, with the rest obtained from reference TRBV25-1 and TRBJ1-6, is as follows: EADIYQTPRYLVIGTGKKITLECSQTMGHDKMYWYQQDPGMELHLIHYSYGVNSTEKGDLSSESTVSRIRTEHFPLTLESARPSHTSQYLCASSRVSDNSPLHFGNGTRLTVT.

The CDR3 loop is CASSSTGYDTGELFF. Here the CDR3 DNA reads TGTGCCAGCTCCTCGACAGGGTACGACACCGGGGAGCTGTTTTTT. The chain is built from TRBV18 and TRBJ2-2, with 7 bases identical to TRBD1. The trim removed 6 bases at V and 3 bases at J, leaving 7 bases unmatched. From germline, CDR1 is KGHSH and CDR2 LQKENI. The CDR3 consists of 15 residues.

J is TRBJ2-7 and V is TRBV12-2; the table's D gene call, TRBD2, was not cross checked with the DNA. TRBV12-2 is a pseudogene. The CDR3 spans 19 residues. The CDR3 coding sequence is TGTGCAAGTCGCTTAGCCCACCGGGAGGGACTAACGATCCCCTACGAGCAGTACTTC. Amino acid sequence: CASRLAHREGLTIPYEQYF.

The chain uses TRBV19 and TRBJ2-5; D may be TRBD1 (6 bases). Germline loops: CDR1 LNHDA, CDR2 SQIVND (reference sequence). The V end was cut by 2 bases, the J end by 4 bases, with 17 bases between. This CDR3 is built from 16 residues. The CDR3 region is CASSIPHRDAPETQYF. The DNA for the CDR3 is TGTGCCAGTAGTATACCCCACAGGGACGCCCCAGAGACCCAGTACTTC.

The chain links TRBV30 to TRBJ1-1; D unresolved. This CDR3 spans 13 amino acids. CDR1 GTSNPN and CDR2 SVGIG come from the germline V gene (reference sequence). Deletions cut 4 bases from V and 0 bases from J, with 9 bases between. The CDR3 bases are TGTGCCTGGATAGAGACCATGAACACTGAAGCTTTCTTT. This gives the protein CAWIETMNTEAFF.

In the case of this clone: One end of the junction does not line up with germline, which may come from a read error. CDR3 DNA sequence: TGTGCCATCAGCGAGTCGGGCTACGAGCAGTACTTC. The encoded protein is CAISESGYEQYF. This chain uses TRBV10-3 with TRBJ2-7, with no clear D. The germline CDR1 and CDR2 sequences are ENHRY and SYGVKD. The CDR3 length is 12 residues.

This chain links TRBV4-1 with TRBJ2-3; no clear D. V was pared by 2 bases and J by 0 bases, with 15 bases between. Germline V lookup: CDR1 MGHRA, CDR2 YSYEKL. CDR3 size: 17 residues. In DNA form, the CDR3 reads TGCGCCAGCAGCCAAAAAGGAAGCTTAACTAGCACAGATACGCAGTATTTT. Translated, it gives CASSQKGSLTSTDTQYF.

In its sample, this clone was seen once. Here the CDR3 reads CASSPRTSVAKNIQYF. In nucleotides, the CDR3 is TGTGCCAGCAGCCCGAGGACTAGCGTGGCCAAAAACATTCAGTACTTC. The chain links TRBV7-2 to TRBJ2-4; 9 bases match TRBD2. V trimming: 5 bases; J trimming: 1 base; junction bases outside the gene matches: 6. Germline V CDR1 and CDR2: SGHTA, FQGNSA. The CDR3 covers 16 residues. The variable domain in full, completed from reference TRBV7-2 and TRBJ2-4, reads GAGVSQSPSNKVTEKGKDVELRCDPISGHTALYWYRQSLGQGLEFLIYFQGNSAPDKSGLPSDRFSAERTGGSVSTLTIQRTQQEDSAVYLCASSPRTSVAKNIQYFGAGTRLSVL.

This chain links TRBV9 with TRBJ2-3, with 10 bases aligning to TRBD2. The germline CDR1 and CDR2 sequences are SGDLS and YYNGEE. J lost 4 bases, V lost 4 bases, and 6 bases had no gene match. The CDR3 is 15 residues long. The CDR3 sequence is CASSSVAGGSDTQYF. CDR3 coding DNA: TGTGCCAGCAGCTCTGTAGCGGGGGGATCAGATACGCAGTATTTT.

This chain joins TRBV6-6 and TRBJ2-3; 11 bases fit TRBD2. V shed 8 bases, J shed 6 bases, and the junction held 1 base outside the gene matches. Germline assignment: CDR1 MNHNY and CDR2 SVGAGI (reference sequence). The CDR3 covers 12 residues. The CDR3 spells CASASGRDTQYF. Here the CDR3 DNA reads TGTGCCAGCGCTAGCGGGAGGGATACGCAGTATTTT.

J is TRBJ2-3 and V is TRBV4-1, with 8 bases that match TRBD2. This CDR3 has 15 residues. CDR1 is MGHRA, CDR2 YSYEKL, per germline. The ends lost 0 bases at V and 5 bases at J; junction bases unmatched: 4. The CDR3 protein is CASSQESGSLDTQYF. CDR3 coding DNA: TGCGCCAGCAGCCAAGAGAGCGGGAGCTTAGATACGCAGTATTTT.

This chain links TRBV27 with TRBJ2-2, with TRBD2 identical over 13 bases. The J segment lost 4 bases and the V segment lost 6 bases, leaving 2 bases of the junction unmatched. Per germline, CDR1 MNHEY and CDR2 SMNVEV (reference sequence). This CDR3 contains 15 residues. The CDR3 region is CASRGLAGLTGELFF. CDR3 in DNA: TGTGCCAGCAGGGGACTAGCGGGGCTCACCGGGGAGCTGTTTTTT.

By share, this clone counts as medium-sized (0.01 to 0.1%). The V and J genes are TRBV30 and TRBJ1-1; no clear D. Looked up from germline, CDR1 is GTSNPN and CDR2 is SVGIG (reference sequence). The CDR3 length is 13 residues. V was shortened by 2 bases and J by 0 bases, with 7 bases between the two germline ends. CDR3 DNA sequence: TGTGCCTGGAGTTTGGACGTGAACACTGAAGCTTTCTTT. This gives the protein CAWSLDVNTEAFF.

There are a few counts of this clone. The chain uses TRBV30 and TRBJ2-1; D remains ambiguous. The CDR3 has 11 amino acids. Per germline, CDR1 GTSNPN and CDR2 SVGIG (reference sequence). V was cut by 4 bases and J by 6 bases, with 7 bases left in between. In DNA, the CDR3 is TGTGCCTGGACGGAAGGCAATGAGCAGTTCTTC. It codes for CAWTEGNEQFF.

This clone showed up just a few times. The CDR3 DNA is TGTGCCAGCAGCCCGGGACTAGCGGTGAACACCGGGGAGCTGTTTTTT. Its translation is CASSPGLAVNTGELFF. The rearrangement joins TRBV7-2 to TRBJ2-2, with 11 positions matching TRBD2. The germline V gene encodes CDR1 SGHTA and CDR2 FQGNSA. The CDR3 consists of 16 residues. Losses at the gene ends were 5 bases for V and 1 base for J; bases not matched to a gene: 3.

Worth noting for this clone: The junction and the germline gene differ at one end; a read error may be behind it. This chain connects TRBV7-2 to TRBJ2-7; tentative D call: TRBD1 (5 bases). The CDR3 spans 13 residues. Germline V gene sequence: CDR1 SGHTA, CDR2 FQGNSA. The CDR3 sequence: CASNLGPGDEQCF. The CDR3 DNA sequence: TGTGCCAGCAACTTGGGGCCCGGTGACGAGCAGTGCTTC.

This clone was recorded a few times. The V call is TRBV13, the J call TRBJ1-1; TRBD1 might be the D (5 bases). The germline CDR1 and CDR2 sequences are PRHDT and FYEKMQ (reference sequence). The CDR3 is made up of 14 amino acids. Trimming took 0 bases from V and 4 from J, leaving 9 bases between them. The CDR3: CASSLGAGSTEAFF. Here the CDR3 DNA reads TGTGCCAGCAGCTTAGGGGCAGGGTCCACTGAAGCTTTCTTT.

The chain is built from TRBV6-5 and TRBJ1-1; D is undetermined. The length of the CDR3 is 13 residues. CDR1 is MNHEY, CDR2 SVGAGI, per germline. V was pared by 6 bases and J by 3 bases, with 11 bases between. CDR3 residues: CASSPTIYTEAFF. DNA for the CDR3: TGTGCCAGCAGCCCTACCATATACACTGAAGCTTTCTTT.

J is TRBJ2-2 and V is TRBV7-6; 7 nucleotides match TRBD2. Germline CDR1 reads SGHVS; CDR2 reads FNYEAQ. CDR3 length equals 18 residues. Unmatched junction bases numbered 13, after V lost 2 bases and J lost 4 bases. CDR3 sequence: CASSLSYGEGGPTGELFF. CDR3 bases: TGTGCCAGCAGCTTATCCTACGGGGAGGGAGGGCCCACCGGGGAGCTGTTTTTT.

V and J are TRBV5-5 and TRBJ1-2; D is ambiguous. This CDR3 is built from 15 residues. V was pared by 2 bases and J by 4 bases, with 15 bases between. The germline CDR1 and CDR2 sequences are SGHKS and YYEKEE (reference sequence). The CDR3 sequence is CASSLGSPPFYGYTF. The CDR3 coding sequence is TGTGCCAGCAGCTTAGGCAGCCCACCTTTCTATGGCTACACCTTC.

The chain uses TRBV27 and TRBJ2-7, with TRBD1 as a possible D gene (5 bases). This CDR3 contains 13 residues. The V gene lost 3 bases and the J gene lost 3 bases, with 9 bases spanning the gap. Germline V gene lookup returns CDR1 MNHEY and CDR2 SMNVEV (reference sequence). In DNA form, the CDR3 reads TGTGCCAGCAGTTTGCTCACAGGCTACGAGCAGTACTTC. It is translated as CASSLLTGYEQYF.

The V gene is TRBV15, the J gene TRBJ2-3, with TRBD2 matching over 13 bases. With V trimmed by 8 bases and J by 4 bases, 6 bases remained unmatched. CDR3 length: 15 residues. Germline V gives CDR1 LNHNV, CDR2 YYDKDF (reference sequence). This CDR3 reads CATYGTSGTADTQYF. The CDR3, as DNA: TGTGCCACCTATGGGACTAGCGGGACGGCAGATACGCAGTATTTT.

This clone was detected once. Other DNA sequences within the sample encode an identical CDR3. The gene calls are TRBV7-9 and TRBJ2-3; unclear D gene. From germline, CDR1 is SEHNR and CDR2 FQNEAQ (reference sequence). The CDR3 extends over 11 amino acids. V lost 5 bases and J 3 bases, leaving 3 bases between the germline ends. DNA for the CDR3: TGTGCCAGCAGCGCGACAGATACGCAGTATTTT. Protein product: CASSATDTQYF.